This T cell receptor (beta chain) was observed in a study of regulatory T cells in long-lasting Graves disease (dated by TCRdb to the early 2020s). Study-level background: Patients with newly diagnosed Graves' disease had been on antithyroid drugs for under 3 months. This study used TCR sequencing and RNA sequencing of peripheral blood to compare persistent Graves' disease patients against newly diagnosed Graves' disease patients. The study took place in China and was registered as a clinical trial. A total of 33 samples underwent TCR sequencing, from 13 patients with persistent Graves' disease and roughly 20 patients with newly diagnosed Graves' disease.

The time point label of this sample denotes: newly diagnosed GD, antithyroid drugs for less than 3 months. For both TCR sequencing and RNA sequencing, RNA was extracted from PBMCs using TRIzol. The diagnosis of Graves' disease followed American Thyroid Association guidelines. Recruitment of patients was carried out at an endocrinology department in Xi'an, China. Each patient gave approximately 10 milliliters of peripheral blood, collected in an EDTA anticoagulant tube. Ficoll Paque Plus density gradient separation was used to isolate PBMCs, and no additional T cell sorting was done. An Agilent 2100 Bioanalyzer and agarose gel were used to check RNA quality, and a NanoDrop 2000 was used to measure RNA concentration. Results and caveats for the whole study, not just this receptor: More public clonotypes were shared among persistent patients (under 3,000) than among newly diagnosed patients (966). Sequencing and analysis were restricted to the TCR beta chain. The authors noted that the small sample size was a limitation that may lower accuracy. The study examined only peripheral blood because the primary lesion, thyroid tissue, could not be accessed. Persistent Graves' disease patients showed lower TCR Shannon entropy and fewer highly expanded clones than newly diagnosed patients, suggesting clonal expansion.

Comments on this clonotype: This clone's antigen is unknown. The record has no base qualities; no much larger clone is one base away.

Libraries were prepared through multiplex PCR. Reads for this sample came from an Illumina HiSeq 4000. To build TCR beta libraries, CDR3 regions were amplified by Arm-PCR using iRepertoire HTBI primers. PCR products were gel purified before sequencing. Concerning the study's data processing: Gene usage analysis of CDR3 amino acid clonotypes used the 60 to 75 TRBV and 14 to 15 TRBJ segments found across samples. Filtered high-quality paired reads were merged into contigs using COPE and FqMerger. Contigs were aligned with BLAST to IMGT TRBV, TRBD and TRBJ reference genes, and CDR3 was defined per IMGT. Any clonotype with a frequency above 0.1% was counted as a highly expanded clone. Shannon entropy was used to measure repertoire diversity, and the Gini coefficient was used to measure V-J evenness. Public clonotypes were defined as clonotypes shared by more than one individual. Using fastp trimming at Q25 and MiXCR clonotype assembly, TCRdb reanalyzed the public sequencing data and kept in-frame beta chains. Every CDR3 protein is listed once, alongside the most common genes and DNA of its rows. In this record, the V and J calls reflect TCRdb's handling and not the investigators' own analysis. The sample table records around 450,000 distinct CDR3 sequences; roughly 15% of these occur just once. Together, the top ten hold 9% to 15% of the sample.

This sample also belongs to another study, concerning T cells in Graves' hyperthyroidism and ophthalmopathy. The second study's authors report: Stable Graves' hyperthyroidism was defined as no progression to ophthalmopathy during 18 months of follow-up. Hyperthyroidism patients were aged 18 to 65 years and newly diagnosed, with disease duration of less than 2 months. Exclusion was applied to patients with uncontrolled infections, other autoimmune diseases, pregnancy or lactation. Diagnoses were established on the basis of clinical symptoms, serum thyroxine and TRAb, thyroid ultrasound, and orbital computed tomography. The first round of RT-PCR for the TCR CDR3 was performed with the HTBI primer set and the Qiagen OneStep RT-PCR kit. Most expanded thyroid clonotypes (frequency above 0.001) were also detected in blood, suggesting blood repertoires may reflect thyroid immune responses. A model built on a 13 V-J signature distinguished ophthalmopathy from stable hyperthyroidism, reaching roughly 88% sensitivity and around 81% specificity in cross-validation and 80%/75% in testing. In validation, progression to ophthalmopathy was predicted by the model with 70.59% sensitivity and about 72% specificity, a median of approximately 6.5 months before onset. A discovery cohort of around 100 patients, roughly 43 with Graves' ophthalmopathy and more than 55 with stable Graves' hyperthyroidism, was used to find distinguishing TCR V-J signatures. Whether ophthalmopathy could be predicted prospectively was tested in an independent validation cohort made up of fewer than 20 hyperthyroidism patients plus 17 patients who later progressed to ophthalmopathy. The 95 to 100 discovery patients were divided at random into training and test sets in a 7:3 ratio. The study also compared thyroid tissue and blood T-cell repertoires from 6 or 7 Graves' hyperthyroidism patients. Once sampling was done, hyperthyroidism patients were given methimazole at a starting dose of 30 mg daily, whereas ophthalmopathy patients were given high-dose intravenous methylprednisolone. A second multiplex PCR round built the libraries, followed by size selection and purification. Sequencing of the libraries was done on an Illumina HiSeq2000 using paired-end 100 bp reads. SOAPnuke was used to process the raw data, throwing out any read that contained adapters or uncalled bases, had a mean Phred below 15, or lacked an exact constant-primer or identifier match. COPE v1.2.5 was used to merge the high-quality paired reads, and each unique nucleotide sequence was defined as a clonotype. MiTCR v1.1 was used to align clonotypes to the IMGT TRBV, TRBD and TRBJ reference segments. Analysis was restricted to V-J combinations with a frequency above 0.0001, which covered 99% to 99.2% of repertoires. A TCS score was defined as the ratio between F50 (clonal expansion) and ExV (chaos), using BLOSUM62-based TCRdist between CDR3 peptides within each V-J. Welch's t-statistics and random forest reduced some 510 V-J features to fewer than 15, which were used in a naive Bayes classifier (R e1071). Sample size was not statistically predetermined, and investigators were not blinded to group allocation. The paper reports TCR Vbeta CDR3 sequencing of some 140 peripheral blood samples: over 40 ophthalmopathy, about 75 hyperthyroidism and approximately 17 progressor patients.

This receptor was obtained from a man aged 35 to 55 with Graves disease. Donor details come from another sample of the same person, matched by shared clones. The material was peripheral blood mononuclear cells (PBMCs), obtained at new diagnosis, from a patient treated with antithyroid drugs.

The CDR3 region reads CASSQRGFTEAFF. The DNA reads as follows: TGCGCCAGCAGCCAAAGGGGGTTCACTGAAGCTTTCTTT. Here the chain combines TRBV4-1 and TRBJ1-1, with a weak D call of TRBD1 (6 bases match). The junction shows trimming of 2 bases on V and 4 bases on J, plus 8 bases between the germline ends. CDR1 and CDR2 (MGHRA, YSYEKL) derive from the germline V gene. From the cysteine through the phenylalanine, the CDR3 covers 13 amino acids. Only the CDR3 region is kept as DNA, spanning 39 bases read in frame from base 1.